This TCR beta chain stems from a study of chemoradiotherapy in HPV16-positive cancers. Study-wide results and caveats: Non-HPV-specific T cells did not expand in tumors during treatment, whereas candidate HPV-specific clones and E7-related motifs did. In HPV16-positive patients, HPV-responsive T-cell expansion tracked better recurrence-free survival.

Notes on this clone: Its antigen remains unidentified.

Produced via immunoSEQ multiplex PCR; TCRdb's table is partial and in-frame only. There are under 35,000 clones in the sample; approximately 93% occur only once, and about 20% lies in the top ten. The material was blood, obtained from a patient who underwent chemoradiotherapy. This receptor was identified in a human donor with HPV-associated anogenital cancer.

The DNA of the CDR3 is TGTGCCAGCCGTTTAGTTGAAGCTTTCTTT. It yields the protein CASRLVEAFF. This chain uses TRBV13 with TRBJ1-1, with unresolved D. Between the trimmed V and J ends, which lost 8 bases and 7 bases, there was a span of 8 bases. The germline CDR1 and CDR2 sequences are PRHDT and FYEKMQ (reference sequence). The CDR3 runs 10 residues.